This TCR beta chain comes out of a study of patients and donors after allogeneic stem cell transplantation. TCRdb re-called the RT-PCR reads through MiXCR, storing one row per CDR3 protein. The sample contains tens of thousands of distinct CDR3 sequences, 48% of which appear only once. This clonotype turned up a few times. The trim removed 7 bases at V and 2 bases at J, leaving 6 bases unmatched. This CDR3 is 15 amino acids long. In germline, CDR1 is MNHNY, CDR2 SVGAGI (reference sequence). This TCR was recovered from a human donor who was either an allogeneic HSCT recipient or a stem cell or donor lymphocyte infusion donor (not recorded which). It is not recorded whose cells these are; they may come from a transplant donor. The specimen was blood, either unsorted or a sorted T cell fraction (not recorded which). The chain joins TRBV6-6 to TRBJ1-5; TRBD1 matches at 9 bases. The CDR3 region has the DNA TGTGCCAGCACCTTCGGGACAGGGCGCAATCAGCCCCAGCATTTT. It is translated as CASTFGTGRNQPQHF.